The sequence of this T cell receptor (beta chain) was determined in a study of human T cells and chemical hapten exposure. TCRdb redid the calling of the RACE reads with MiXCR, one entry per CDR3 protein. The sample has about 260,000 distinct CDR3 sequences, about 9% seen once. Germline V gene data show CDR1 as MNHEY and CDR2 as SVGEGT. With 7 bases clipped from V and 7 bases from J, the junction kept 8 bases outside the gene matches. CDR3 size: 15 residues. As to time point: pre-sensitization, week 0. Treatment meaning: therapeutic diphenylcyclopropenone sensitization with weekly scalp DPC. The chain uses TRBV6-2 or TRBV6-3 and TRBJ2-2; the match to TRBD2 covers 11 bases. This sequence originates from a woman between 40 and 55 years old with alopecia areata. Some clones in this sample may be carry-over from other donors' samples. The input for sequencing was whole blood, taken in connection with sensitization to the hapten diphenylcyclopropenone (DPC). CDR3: CASIPLAGAGGELFF. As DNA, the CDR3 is TGTGCCAGCATCCCACTAGCGGGAGCGGGCGGGGAGCTGTTTTTT.